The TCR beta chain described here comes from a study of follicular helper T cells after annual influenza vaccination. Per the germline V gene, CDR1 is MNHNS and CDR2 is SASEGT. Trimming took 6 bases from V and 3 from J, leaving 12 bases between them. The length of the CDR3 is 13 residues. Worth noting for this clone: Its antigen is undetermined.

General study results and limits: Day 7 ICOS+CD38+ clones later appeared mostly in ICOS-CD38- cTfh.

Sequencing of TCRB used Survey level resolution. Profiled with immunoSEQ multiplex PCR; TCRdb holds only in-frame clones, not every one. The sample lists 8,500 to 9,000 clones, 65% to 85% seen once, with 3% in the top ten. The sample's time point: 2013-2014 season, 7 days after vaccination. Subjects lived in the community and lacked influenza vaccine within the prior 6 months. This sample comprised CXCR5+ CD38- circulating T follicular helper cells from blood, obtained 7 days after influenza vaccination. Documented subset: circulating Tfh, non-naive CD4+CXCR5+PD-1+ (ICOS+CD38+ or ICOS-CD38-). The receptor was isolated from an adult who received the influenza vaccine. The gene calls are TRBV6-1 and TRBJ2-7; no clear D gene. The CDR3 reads CASRTYTNYEQYF. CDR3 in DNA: TGTGCCAGCAGAACTTACACTAACTACGAGCAGTACTTC.